Listed below are T cell receptor beta chains from one sample, sequenced in a study of T cell responses to AZD1222 COVID-19 vaccine. Sequencing was performed with immunoSEQ multiplex PCR; in TCRdb, only in-frame clones are kept and a portion is missing. The sample carries about 22,000 clones, about 80% recorded once. Sample: peripheral blood, taken on day 0 of AZD1222 vaccination. These TCRs come from an adult in good health. The CDR3 runs from the conserved cysteine through the conserved F or W. The D gene is left open where the match is weak. Some rows mark clone size as missing; the rest say once, few, many or name a class of expanded clone.

DNA: TGTGCCAGCAGTCCGGCTTACAGGGGGAATGAGCAGTTCTTC
CDR3: CASSPAYRGNEQFF
D: TRBD1
V: TRBV27
size: NA
J: TRBJ2-1

DNA: TGTGCCAGCAGCTTACGGGGACTAGGCGATGAGCAGTTCTTC
CDR3: CASSLRGLGDEQFF
D: TRBD2
V: TRBV7-9
size: NA
J: TRBJ2-1

DNA: TGCAGCGGTACCCACAGCGGAACCTACGAGCAGTACTTC
CDR3: CSGTHSGTYEQYF
D: NA
V: TRBV29-1
size: NA
J: TRBJ2-7

DNA: TGTGCCAGCAGCTTAGACGGGGGGAGCCAGCCCCAGCATTTT
CDR3: CASSLDGGSQPQHF
D: NA
V: TRBV7-6
size: NA
J: TRBJ1-5

DNA: TGCGCCAGCAGTGAGGGACATTCCGGAAACACCATATATTTT
CDR3: CASSEGHSGNTIYF
D: NA
V: TRBV10-2
size: NA
J: TRBJ1-3

DNA: TGTGCCAGCAGGATATCCATCTCCCAGAGCGGGAATGGGCTTGAGCAGTTCTTC
CDR3: CASRISISQSGNGLEQFF
D: TRBD2
V: TRBV7-9
size: NA
J: TRBJ2-1

DNA: TGTGCCAGCAGCTCGACAGGGAGGATAAAAACTGAAGCTTTCTTT
CDR3: CASSSTGRIKTEAFF
D: TRBD1
V: TRBV7-2
size: NA
J: TRBJ1-1

DNA: TGTGCCAGCAGCCGGACAGGCCTCGAGCAGTACTTC
CDR3: CASSRTGLEQYF
D: TRBD1
V: TRBV5-8
size: few
J: TRBJ2-7

DNA: TGTGCCAGCAGTTTCTGGACAGGGGTGACCTACGAGCAGTACTTC
CDR3: CASSFWTGVTYEQYF
D: TRBD1
V: TRBV28
size: NA
J: TRBJ2-7

DNA: TGTGCCAGCAGGCCGGGACGTAGGAATGAAAAACTGTTTTTT
CDR3: CASRPGRRNEKLFF
D: NA
V: TRBV28
size: few
J: TRBJ1-4

DNA: TGTGCCAGCAGTCCGTACATGGGGGACAGGGCTCACTATGGCTACACCTTC
CDR3: CASSPYMGDRAHYGYTF
D: TRBD1
V: TRBV6-6
size: NA
J: TRBJ1-2

DNA: TGTGCCAGCAGCTTAGTGCCAAGCGGGACCTCCTACAATGAGCAGTTCTTC
CDR3: CASSLVPSGTSYNEQFF
D: TRBD2
V: TRBV7-2
size: NA
J: TRBJ2-1

DNA: TGTGCCAGCAGCCATATAGTAGGGCATCGCGGGGAGCTGTTTTTT
CDR3: CASSHIVGHRGELFF
D: NA
V: TRBV3-1/TRBV3-2
size: NA
J: TRBJ2-2

DNA: TGTGCCAGCAGTGAAGCGCAGGACACCATAGACTTC
CDR3: CASSEAQDTIDF
D: NA
V: TRBV6-1
size: NA
J: TRBJ2-5

DNA: TGTGCCAGCAGTTTAGGGGGTACCGGGGAGCTGTTTTTT
CDR3: CASSLGGTGELFF
D: NA
V: TRBV12-3/TRBV12-4
size: NA
J: TRBJ2-2

DNA: TGTGCCAGCAGCTCAAGGACTAGCGGGCCCCCAGATACGCAGTATTTT
CDR3: CASSSRTSGPPDTQYF
D: TRBD2
V: TRBV5-4
size: NA
J: TRBJ2-3